The rows below give T cell receptor beta chains drawn from one sample of a study of blood T cells in healthy people across ages. TCRdb fed the 5' RACE reads into MiXCR, producing one record per CDR3 protein. This table has almost 1 million distinct CDR3 sequences, roughly 51% appearing once. Sequencing was carried out using blood. The receptors derive from a woman aged 60 to 75 in good health. Both conserved end residues are part of each CDR3. The D gene is left open where the match is weak. Size is omitted from some rows. Given values are once, few, many or a class for expanded clones.

TRBJ1-2 few NA TRBV14 CASSSRQGHNYGYTF TGTGCCAGCAGCTCCCGTCAGGGGCATAACTATGGCTACACCTTC
TRBJ2-6 NA NA TRBV4-3 CASSSNQGSGANVLTF TGCGCCAGCAGCTCCAACCAGGGCTCTGGGGCCAACGTCCTGACTTTC
TRBJ1-2 once TRBD1 TRBV6-5 CASSAGQGIYGGYTF TGTGCCAGCAGTGCGGGACAGGGAATATACGGAGGCTACACCTTC
TRBJ1-4 NA TRBD1 TRBV15 CASGTGGVIEKLFF TGTGCATCCGGGACAGGGGGCGTTATTGAAAAACTGTTTTTT
TRBJ2-5 NA NA TRBV7-6 CASSEGQTQYF TGTGCCAGCAGCGAGGGACAGACCCAGTACTTC
TRBJ2-3 few TRBD2 TRBV27 CASSFNRLAGSDTQYF TGTGCCAGCAGTTTCAATCGACTAGCGGGATCAGATACGCAGTATTTT
TRBJ2-7 few NA TRBV10-3 CAISEEIRDFTQYF TGTGCCATCAGTGAAGAAATTCGGGACTTCACCCAGTACTTC
TRBJ2-7 NA NA TRBV18 CASSPGTVFYEQYF TGTGCCAGCTCGCCCGGAACAGTGTTTTACGAGCAGTACTTC
TRBJ2-7 NA NA TRBV5-1 CASSLGGPASHEQYF TGCGCCAGCAGCTTGGGCGGCCCGGCCTCCCACGAGCAGTACTTC
TRBJ1-5 few TRBD1 TRBV7-9 CASRGGPGNQPQHF TGTGCCAGCAGAGGGGGCCCGGGCAATCAGCCCCAGCATTTT
TRBJ2-1 many TRBD2 TRBV7-2 CASSQTSGDYNEQFF TGTGCCAGCAGCCAGACTAGCGGAGACTACAATGAGCAGTTCTTC
TRBJ1-2 few NA TRBV12-3/TRBV12-4 CASSPIGTSTLYGYTF TGTGCCAGCAGTCCTATAGGCACCTCGACCCTCTATGGCTACACCTTC
TRBJ2-1 once NA TRBV6-5 CASSYSGAETGNNEQFF TGTGCCAGCAGTTACTCAGGGGCGGAAACTGGGAACAATGAGCAGTTCTTC
TRBJ2-7 NA NA TRBV27 CASKTFTYEQYF TGTGCCAGCAAGACGTTCACCTACGAGCAGTACTTC
TRBJ2-1 few NA TRBV29-1 CSVERRDNEQFF TGCAGCGTTGAGCGGAGGGACAATGAGCAGTTCTTC
TRBJ2-3 few NA TRBV11-3 CASSSKGRDVSTDTQYF TGTGCCAGCAGCTCGAAGGGTCGGGATGTGAGCACAGATACGCAGTATTTT
TRBJ2-1 NA NA TRBV20-1 CSARVDDNEQFF TGCAGTGCTAGGGTCGATGACAATGAGCAGTTCTTC
TRBJ1-1 NA TRBD1 TRBV27 CASSLSTGGQNTEAFF TGTGCCAGCAGTTTATCGACAGGGGGACAGAACACTGAAGCTTTCTTT
TRBJ2-7 NA TRBD2 TRBV11-2 CASSLGTSGRTEQYF TGTGCCAGCAGCTTAGGCACTAGCGGGAGAACCGAGCAGTACTTC
TRBJ2-6 NA NA TRBV20-1 CSAMDRAGANVLTF TGCAGTGCTATGGACAGAGCCGGGGCCAACGTCCTGACTTTC
TRBJ1-5 NA NA TRBV28 CASSPRQGRGPQHF TGTGCCAGCAGTCCCCGTCAGGGTAGAGGTCCCCAGCATTTT
TRBJ1-2 NA NA TRBV20-1 CSARTRDSYTF TGCAGTGCCCGAACCCGGGACAGCTACACCTTC
TRBJ1-2 few NA TRBV4-3 CASSHLGRESYGYTF TGCGCCAGCAGCCACCTCGGACGGGAATCCTATGGCTACACCTTC
TRBJ2-7 NA TRBD1 TRBV4-1 CASSIRQGGNEQYF TGCGCCAGCAGCATTCGACAGGGCGGCAACGAGCAGTACTTC
TRBJ1-6 NA TRBD1 TRBV5-1 CASSSQGQGDHNSPLHF TGCGCCAGCAGCTCCCAGGGACAGGGGGACCATAATTCACCCCTCCACTTT
TRBJ2-5 NA TRBD2 TRBV9 CASSAESGSSYGQYF TGTGCCAGCAGCGCAGAGAGCGGGAGTTCCTACGGGCAGTACTTC
TRBJ2-7 once NA TRBV11-3 CASSPKHGVQYF TGTGCCAGCAGCCCGAAGCACGGGGTGCAGTACTTC
TRBJ1-2 NA NA TRBV3-1 CASSPYDRTAAGYTF TGTGCCAGCAGCCCCTACGACCGGACAGCTGCCGGCTACACCTTC
TRBJ2-7 NA TRBD2 TRBV6-2/TRBV6-3 CASSGSSGDYEQYF TGTGCCAGCAGTGGCTCTAGCGGAGACTACGAGCAGTACTTC
TRBJ2-7 few NA TRBV18 CASSRDPSYEQYF TGTGCCAGCTCACGGGACCCCTCCTACGAGCAGTACTTC
TRBJ2-1 NA NA TRBV27 CASSRPDSQEQFF TGTGCCAGCAGTCGCCCCGACAGCCAGGAGCAGTTCTTC
TRBJ1-2 NA NA TRBV7-2 CASSRTGIDYGYTF TGTGCCAGCAGCAGAACAGGGATCGACTATGGCTACACCTTC
TRBJ2-1 many NA TRBV4-1 CASSQDQRDEQFF TGCGCCAGCAGCCAAGACCAAAGGGATGAGCAGTTCTTC